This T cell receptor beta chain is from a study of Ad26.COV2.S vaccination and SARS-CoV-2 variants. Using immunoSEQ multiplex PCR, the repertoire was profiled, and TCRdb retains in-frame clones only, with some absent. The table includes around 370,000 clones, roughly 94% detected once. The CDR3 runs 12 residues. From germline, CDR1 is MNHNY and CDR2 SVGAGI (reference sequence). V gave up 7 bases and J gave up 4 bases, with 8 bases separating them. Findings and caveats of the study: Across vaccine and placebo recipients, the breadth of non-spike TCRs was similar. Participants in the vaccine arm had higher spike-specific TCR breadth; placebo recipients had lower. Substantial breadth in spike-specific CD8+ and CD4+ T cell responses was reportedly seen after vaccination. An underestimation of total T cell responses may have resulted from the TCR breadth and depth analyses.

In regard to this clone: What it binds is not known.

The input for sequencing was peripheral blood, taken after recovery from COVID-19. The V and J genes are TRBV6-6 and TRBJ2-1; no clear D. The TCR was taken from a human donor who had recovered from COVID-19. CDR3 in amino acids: CASTTVYNEQFF. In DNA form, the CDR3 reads TGTGCCAGCACCACAGTTTACAATGAGCAGTTCTTC.